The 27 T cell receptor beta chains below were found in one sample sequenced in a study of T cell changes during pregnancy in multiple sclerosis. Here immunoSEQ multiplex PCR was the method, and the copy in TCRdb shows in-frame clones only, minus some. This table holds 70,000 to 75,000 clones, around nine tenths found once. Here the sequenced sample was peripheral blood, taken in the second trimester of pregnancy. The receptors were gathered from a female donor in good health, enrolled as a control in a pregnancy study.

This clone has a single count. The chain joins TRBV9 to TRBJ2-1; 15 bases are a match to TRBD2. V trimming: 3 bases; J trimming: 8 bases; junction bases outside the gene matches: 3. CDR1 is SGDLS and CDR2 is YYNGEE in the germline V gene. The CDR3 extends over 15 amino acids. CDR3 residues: CASSEGLAGGHEQFF. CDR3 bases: TGTGCCAGCAGCGAGGGACTAGCGGGGGGACATGAGCAGTTCTTC.

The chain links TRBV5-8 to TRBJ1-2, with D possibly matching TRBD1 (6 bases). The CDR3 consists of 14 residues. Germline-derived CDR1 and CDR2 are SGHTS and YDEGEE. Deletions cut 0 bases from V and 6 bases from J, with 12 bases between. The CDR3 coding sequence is TGTGCCAGCAGCTTGGTCAGGGGAAGGGATGGCTACACCTTC. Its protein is CASSLVRGRDGYTF. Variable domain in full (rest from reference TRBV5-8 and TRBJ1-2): EAGVTQSPTHLIKTRGQQATLRCSPISGHTSVYWYQQALGLGLQFLLWYDEGEERNRGNFPPRFSGRQFPNYSSELNVNALELEDSALYLCASSLVRGRDGYTFGSGTRLTVV.

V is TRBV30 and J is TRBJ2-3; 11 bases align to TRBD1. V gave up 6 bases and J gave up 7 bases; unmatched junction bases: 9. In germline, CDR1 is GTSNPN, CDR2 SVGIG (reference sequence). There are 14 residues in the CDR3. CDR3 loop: CACLWGQGGNTQYF. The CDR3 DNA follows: TGTGCCTGTCTCTGGGGACAGGGGGGAAATACGCAGTATTTT. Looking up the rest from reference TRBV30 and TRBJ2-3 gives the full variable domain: SQTIHQWPATLVQPVGSPLSLECTVEGTSNPNLYWYRQAAGRGLQLLFYSVGIGQISSEVPQNLSASRPQDRQFILSSKKLLLSDSGFYLCACLWGQGGNTQYFGPGTRLTVL.

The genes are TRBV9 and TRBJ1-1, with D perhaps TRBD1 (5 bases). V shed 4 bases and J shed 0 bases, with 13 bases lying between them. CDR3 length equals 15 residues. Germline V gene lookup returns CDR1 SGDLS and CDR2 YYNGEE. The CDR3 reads CASSHQSGVNTEAFF. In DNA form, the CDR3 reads TGTGCCAGCAGCCACCAGTCGGGGGTGAACACTGAAGCTTTCTTT.

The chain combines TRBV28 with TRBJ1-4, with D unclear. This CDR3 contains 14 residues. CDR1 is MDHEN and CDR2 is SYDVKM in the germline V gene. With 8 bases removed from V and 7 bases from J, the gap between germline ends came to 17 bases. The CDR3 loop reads CASRDAKGSEKLFF. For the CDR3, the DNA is TGTGCCAGCCGTGACGCAAAAGGGAGTGAAAAACTGTTTTTT.

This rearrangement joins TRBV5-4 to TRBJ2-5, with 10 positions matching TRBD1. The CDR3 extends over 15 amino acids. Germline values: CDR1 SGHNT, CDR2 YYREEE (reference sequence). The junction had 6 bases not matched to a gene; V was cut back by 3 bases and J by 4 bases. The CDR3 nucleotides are TGTGCCAGCAGCTCTCGCGGGACAGGGGTAGAGACCCAGTACTTC. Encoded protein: CASSSRGTGVETQYF.

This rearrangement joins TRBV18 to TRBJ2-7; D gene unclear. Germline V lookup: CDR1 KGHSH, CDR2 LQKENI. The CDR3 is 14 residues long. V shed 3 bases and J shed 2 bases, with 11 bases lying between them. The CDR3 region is CASSPRTVTYEQYF. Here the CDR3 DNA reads TGTGCCAGCTCACCGAGAACGGTTACCTACGAGCAGTACTTC.

This CDR3 reads CAWGLQGQPQHF. The CDR3 DNA follows: TGTGCCTGGGGTTTACAGGGCCAGCCCCAGCATTTT. This chain joins TRBV30 and TRBJ1-5; the D gene is possibly TRBD1 (6 bases). CDR1 and CDR2 from the germline V gene are GTSNPN and SVGIG (reference sequence). The V end was cut by 5 bases, the J end by 7 bases, with 12 bases between. The CDR3 extends over 12 amino acids.

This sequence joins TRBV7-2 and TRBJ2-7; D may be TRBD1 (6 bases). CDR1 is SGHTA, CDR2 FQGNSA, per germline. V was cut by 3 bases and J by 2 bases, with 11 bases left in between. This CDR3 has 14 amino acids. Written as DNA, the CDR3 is TGTGCCAGCAGCTTCAGGGGCCCGCCCTACGAGCAGTACTTC. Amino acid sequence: CASSFRGPPYEQYF.

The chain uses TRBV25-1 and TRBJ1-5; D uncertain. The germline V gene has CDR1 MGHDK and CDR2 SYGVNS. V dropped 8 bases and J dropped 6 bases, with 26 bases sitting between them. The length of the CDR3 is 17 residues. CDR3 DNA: TGTGCCAGCGGCTTGCCGAAGGACTCCCCACTAGGTCAGCCCCAGCATTTT. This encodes CASGLPKDSPLGQPQHF.

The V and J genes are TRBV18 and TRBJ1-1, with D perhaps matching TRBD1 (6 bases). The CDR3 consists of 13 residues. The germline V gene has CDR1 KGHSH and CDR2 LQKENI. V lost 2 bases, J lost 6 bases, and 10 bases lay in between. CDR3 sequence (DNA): TGTGCCAGCTCACCAAGCAGGGGCGCTGAAGCTTTCTTT. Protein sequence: CASSPSRGAEAFF.

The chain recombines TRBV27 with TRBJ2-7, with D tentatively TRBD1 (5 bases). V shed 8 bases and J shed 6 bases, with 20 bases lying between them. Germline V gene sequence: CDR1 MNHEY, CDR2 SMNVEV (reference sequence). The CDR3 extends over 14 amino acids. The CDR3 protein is CASGPRGRVSEQYF. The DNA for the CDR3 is TGTGCCAGCGGACCTAGAGGCAGGGTTAGCGAGCAGTACTTC.

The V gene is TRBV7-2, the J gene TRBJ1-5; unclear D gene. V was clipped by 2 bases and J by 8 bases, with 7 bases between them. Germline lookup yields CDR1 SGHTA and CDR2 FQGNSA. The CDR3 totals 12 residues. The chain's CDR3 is CASSLRSEPQHF. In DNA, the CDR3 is TGTGCCAGCAGCTTACGATCAGAGCCCCAGCATTTT.

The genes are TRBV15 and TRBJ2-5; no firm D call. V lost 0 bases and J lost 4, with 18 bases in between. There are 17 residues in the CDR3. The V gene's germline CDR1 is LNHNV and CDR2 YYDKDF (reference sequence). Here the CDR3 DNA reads TGTGCCACCAGCAGAGAGGGCCTCAAATTACCCCCAGAGACCCAGTACTTC. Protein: CATSREGLKLPPETQYF.

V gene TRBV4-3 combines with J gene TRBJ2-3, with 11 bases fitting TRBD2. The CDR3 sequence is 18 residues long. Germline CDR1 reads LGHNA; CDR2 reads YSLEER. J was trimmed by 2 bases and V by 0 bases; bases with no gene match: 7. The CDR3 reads CASSQDATSGTFTDTQYF. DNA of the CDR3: TGCGCCAGCAGCCAAGATGCGACTAGCGGGACCTTCACAGATACGCAGTATTTT.

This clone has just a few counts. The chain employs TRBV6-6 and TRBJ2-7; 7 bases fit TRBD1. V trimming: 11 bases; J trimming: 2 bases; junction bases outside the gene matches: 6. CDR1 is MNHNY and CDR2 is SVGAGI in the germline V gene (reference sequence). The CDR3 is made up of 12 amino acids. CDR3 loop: CASGDSAYEQYF. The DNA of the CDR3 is TGTGCCTCTGGGGACAGCGCCTACGAGCAGTACTTC.

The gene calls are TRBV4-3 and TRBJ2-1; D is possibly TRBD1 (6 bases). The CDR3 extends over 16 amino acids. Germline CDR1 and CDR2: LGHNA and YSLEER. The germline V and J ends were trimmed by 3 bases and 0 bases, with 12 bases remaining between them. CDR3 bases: TGCGCCAGCAGCCAGGATCGACAGGACTCCTACAATGAGCAGTTCTTC. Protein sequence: CASSQDRQDSYNEQFF.

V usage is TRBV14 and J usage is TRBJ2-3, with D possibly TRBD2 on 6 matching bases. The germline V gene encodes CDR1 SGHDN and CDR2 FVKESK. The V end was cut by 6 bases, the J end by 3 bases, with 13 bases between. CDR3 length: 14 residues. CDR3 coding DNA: TGTGCCAGCAGGGCGTGGGGGACTACAGATACGCAGTATTTT. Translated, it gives CASRAWGTTDTQYF.

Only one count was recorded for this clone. The CDR3, as DNA: TGTGCCAGCAGTGAAGAGGGAGATGGCTACACCTTC. It yields the protein CASSEEGDGYTF. The V gene is TRBV2, the J gene TRBJ1-2; D ambiguous. Trimming removed 1 base from V and 6 bases from J, with 6 bases in between. The CDR3 runs 12 residues. Germline CDR1 is SNHLY and CDR2 is FYNNEI.

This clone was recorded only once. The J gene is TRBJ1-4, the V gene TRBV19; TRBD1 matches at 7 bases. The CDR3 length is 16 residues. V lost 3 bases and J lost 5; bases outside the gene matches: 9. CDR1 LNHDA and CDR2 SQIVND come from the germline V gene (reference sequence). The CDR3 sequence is CASSIGVTGRNEKLFF. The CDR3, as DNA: TGTGCCAGTAGTATTGGTGTGACAGGGCGCAATGAAAAACTGTTTTTT.

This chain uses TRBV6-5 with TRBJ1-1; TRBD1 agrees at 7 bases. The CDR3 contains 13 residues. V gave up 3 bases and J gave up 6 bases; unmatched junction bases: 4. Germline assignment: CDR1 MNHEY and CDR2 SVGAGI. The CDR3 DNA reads TGTGCCAGCAGTTATGCCGGGACAGCTGAAGCTTTCTTT. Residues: CASSYAGTAEAFF.

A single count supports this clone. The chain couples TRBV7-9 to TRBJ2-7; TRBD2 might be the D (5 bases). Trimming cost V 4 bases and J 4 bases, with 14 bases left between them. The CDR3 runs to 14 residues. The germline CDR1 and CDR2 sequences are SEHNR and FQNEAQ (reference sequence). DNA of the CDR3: TGTGCCAGCAGCTCAGTAGGAGGAAGATACGAGCAGTACTTC. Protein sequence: CASSSVGGRYEQYF.

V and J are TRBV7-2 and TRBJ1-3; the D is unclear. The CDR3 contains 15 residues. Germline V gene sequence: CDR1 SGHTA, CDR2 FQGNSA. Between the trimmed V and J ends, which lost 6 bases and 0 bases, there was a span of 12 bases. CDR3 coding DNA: TGTGCCAGCAGTACAGAGTTTAGCTCTGGAAACACCATATATTTT. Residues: CASSTEFSSGNTIYF.

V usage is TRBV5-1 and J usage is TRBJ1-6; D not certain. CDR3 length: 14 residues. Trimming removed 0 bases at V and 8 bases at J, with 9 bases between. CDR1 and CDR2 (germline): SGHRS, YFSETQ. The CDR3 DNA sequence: TGCGCCAGCAGCTTGGGAGGTCGATATTCACCCCTCCACTTT. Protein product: CASSLGGRYSPLHF.

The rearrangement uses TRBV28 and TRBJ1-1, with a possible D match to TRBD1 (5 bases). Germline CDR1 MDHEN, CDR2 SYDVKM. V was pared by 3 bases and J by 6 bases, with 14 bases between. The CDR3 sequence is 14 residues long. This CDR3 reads CASSFWGGEPEAFF. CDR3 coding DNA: TGTGCCAGCAGTTTTTGGGGCGGAGAACCTGAAGCTTTCTTT.

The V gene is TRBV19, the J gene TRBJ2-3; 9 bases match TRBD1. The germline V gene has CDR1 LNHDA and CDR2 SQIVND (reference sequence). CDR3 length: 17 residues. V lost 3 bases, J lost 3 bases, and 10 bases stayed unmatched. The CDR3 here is CASSIRTQGAITDTQYF. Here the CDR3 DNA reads TGTGCCAGTAGTATCCGAACACAGGGGGCTATTACAGATACGCAGTATTTT.

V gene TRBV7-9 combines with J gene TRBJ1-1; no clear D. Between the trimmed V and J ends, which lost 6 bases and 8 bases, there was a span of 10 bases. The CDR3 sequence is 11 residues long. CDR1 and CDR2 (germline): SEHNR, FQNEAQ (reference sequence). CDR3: CASRSGGEAFF. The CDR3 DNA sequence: TGTGCCAGCAGGTCAGGAGGGGAAGCTTTCTTT.